This TCR beta chain appears in the sequencing data of a study of post-analysis software for immune sequencing data. Ten or more counts support this clonotype. Its specificity is not known. Germline and junction disagree at one end, which may indicate a read error. The TCR beta cDNA libraries contained unique molecular identifiers. T cells numbering roughly 0.9 to 10 million yielded cDNA molecules that totaled roughly 500,000. One entry per CDR3 protein results from TCRdb running MiXCR on the PCR reads. The sample lists about 540,000 distinct CDR3 sequences, roughly 34% occurring once. The CDR3 has 13 residues. Germline lookup yields CDR1 SQVTM and CDR2 ANQGSEA. Overall study results and limits: Comparison of patients with controls showed about 5 TRBV segments more frequent in patients, TRBV5-6, TRBV5-1 and TRBV20-1 among them.

Material: blood. The TCR originated in a girl aged 2-17 years with multiple sclerosis. J is TRBJ2-7 and V is TRBV29-1, with 10 bases fitting TRBD1. CDR3 DNA: TGCAGCGTGGAAGGGACAGGGGCCGACGAGCAGTACTTC. Translating it yields CSVEGTGADEQYF.